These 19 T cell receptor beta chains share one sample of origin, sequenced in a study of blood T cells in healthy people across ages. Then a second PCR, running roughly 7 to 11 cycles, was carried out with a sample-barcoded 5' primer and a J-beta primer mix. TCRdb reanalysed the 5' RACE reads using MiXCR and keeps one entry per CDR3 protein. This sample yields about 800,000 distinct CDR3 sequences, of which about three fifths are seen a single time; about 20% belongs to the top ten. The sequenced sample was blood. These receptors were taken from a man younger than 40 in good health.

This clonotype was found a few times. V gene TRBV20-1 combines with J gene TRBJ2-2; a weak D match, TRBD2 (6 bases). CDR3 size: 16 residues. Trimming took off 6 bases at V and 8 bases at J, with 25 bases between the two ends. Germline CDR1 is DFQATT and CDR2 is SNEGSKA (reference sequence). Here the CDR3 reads CSAAPALASYRGELFF. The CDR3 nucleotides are TGCAGTGCCGCCCCGGCGCTAGCGAGCTACAGAGGGGAGCTGTTTTTT.

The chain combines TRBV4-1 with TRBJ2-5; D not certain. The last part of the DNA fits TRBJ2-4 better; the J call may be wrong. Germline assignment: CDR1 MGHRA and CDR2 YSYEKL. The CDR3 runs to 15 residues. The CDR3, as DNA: TGCGCCAGCAGCGAGAGAACAGACCAGAAAAACATTCAGTACTTC. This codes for CASSERTDQKNIQYF.

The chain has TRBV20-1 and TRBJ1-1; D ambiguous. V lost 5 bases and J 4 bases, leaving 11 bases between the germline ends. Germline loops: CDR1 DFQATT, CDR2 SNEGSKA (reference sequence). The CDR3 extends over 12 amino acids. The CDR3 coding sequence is TGCAGTGCTTCGGTTGGTAGCACTGAAGCTTTCTTT. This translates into CSASVGSTEAFF.

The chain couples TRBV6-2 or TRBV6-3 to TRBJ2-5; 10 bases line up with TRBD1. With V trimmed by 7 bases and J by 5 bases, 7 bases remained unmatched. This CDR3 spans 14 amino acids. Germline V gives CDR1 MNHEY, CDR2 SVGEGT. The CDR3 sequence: CASTRDRGLETQYF. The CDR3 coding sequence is TGTGCCAGCACCCGGGACAGGGGTTTGGAGACCCAGTACTTC.

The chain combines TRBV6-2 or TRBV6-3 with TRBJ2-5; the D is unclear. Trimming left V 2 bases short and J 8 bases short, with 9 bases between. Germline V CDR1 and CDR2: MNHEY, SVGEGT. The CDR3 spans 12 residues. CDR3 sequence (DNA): TGTGCCAGCAGTTACCGTGGATCCACCCAGTACTTC. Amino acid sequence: CASSYRGSTQYF.

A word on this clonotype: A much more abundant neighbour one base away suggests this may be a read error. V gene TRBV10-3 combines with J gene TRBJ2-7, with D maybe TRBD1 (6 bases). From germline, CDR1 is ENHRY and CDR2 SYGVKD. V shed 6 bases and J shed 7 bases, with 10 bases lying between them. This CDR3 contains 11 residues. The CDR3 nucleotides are TGTGCCATCAGGTATCAGGGGGAGCAGTACTTC. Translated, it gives CAIRYQGEQYF.

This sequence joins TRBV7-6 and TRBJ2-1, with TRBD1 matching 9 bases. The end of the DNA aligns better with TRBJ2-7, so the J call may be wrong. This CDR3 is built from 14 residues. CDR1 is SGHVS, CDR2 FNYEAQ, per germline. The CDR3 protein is CASSFGTGFNEQYF. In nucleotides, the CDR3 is TGTGCCAGCAGCTTCGGGACAGGGTTCAACGAGCAGTACTTC.

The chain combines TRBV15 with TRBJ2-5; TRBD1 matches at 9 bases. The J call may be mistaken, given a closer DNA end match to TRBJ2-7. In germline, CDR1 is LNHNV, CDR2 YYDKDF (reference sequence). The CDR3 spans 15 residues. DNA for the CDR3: TGTGCCACCAGCAGCCCCGGGACAGGGAGGTACGAGCAGTACTTC. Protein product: CATSSPGTGRYEQYF.

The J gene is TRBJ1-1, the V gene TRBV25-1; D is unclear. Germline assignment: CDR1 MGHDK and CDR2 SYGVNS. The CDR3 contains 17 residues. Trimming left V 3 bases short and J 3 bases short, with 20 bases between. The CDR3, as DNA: TGTGCCAGCAGTGATCAGGTATCAACGGGATCCGACACTGAAGCTTTCTTT. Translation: CASSDQVSTGSDTEAFF. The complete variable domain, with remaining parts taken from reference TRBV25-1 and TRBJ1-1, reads EADIYQTPRYLVIGTGKKITLECSQTMGHDKMYWYQQDPGMELHLIHYSYGVNSTEKGDLSSESTVSRIRTEHFPLTLESARPSHTSQYLCASSDQVSTGSDTEAFFGQGTRLTVV.

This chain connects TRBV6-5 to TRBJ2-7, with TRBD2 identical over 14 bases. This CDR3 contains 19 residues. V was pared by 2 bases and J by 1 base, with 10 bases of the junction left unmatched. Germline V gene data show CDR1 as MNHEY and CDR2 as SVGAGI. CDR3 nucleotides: TGTGCCAGCAGTTACCCCATGACTAGCGGGAGGGCCGTATCCTACGAGCAGTACTTC. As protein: CASSYPMTSGRAVSYEQYF.

The CDR3 sequence: CASSYSHRDTHGYTF. The CDR3 DNA reads TGTGCCAGCAGTTACTCACACCGGGACACTCATGGCTACACCTTC. The V call is TRBV6-6, the J call TRBJ1-2; D perhaps matches TRBD1 (6 bases). The CDR3 loop spans 15 amino acids. Deletions cut 0 bases from V and 6 bases from J, with 14 bases between. Germline V gene lookup returns CDR1 MNHNY and CDR2 SVGAGI (reference sequence).

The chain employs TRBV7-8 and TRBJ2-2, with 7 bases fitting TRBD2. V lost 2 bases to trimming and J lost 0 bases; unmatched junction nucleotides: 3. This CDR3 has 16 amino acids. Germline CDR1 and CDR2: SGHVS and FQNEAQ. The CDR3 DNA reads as TGTGCCAGCAGCTTAAGAGCGGGAACGAACACCGGGGAGCTGTTTTTT. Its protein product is CASSLRAGTNTGELFF.

The CDR3, as DNA: TGCGCCAGCAGCCAAGCTGGCGGACTGGAGACCCAGTACTTC. This encodes CASSQAGGLETQYF. The gene calls are TRBV4-1 and TRBJ2-4, with a weak D call TRBD2 (5 bases). The DNA end lines up better with TRBJ2-5; the J call may be wrong. This CDR3 is 14 amino acids long. CDR1 is MGHRA, CDR2 YSYEKL, per germline.

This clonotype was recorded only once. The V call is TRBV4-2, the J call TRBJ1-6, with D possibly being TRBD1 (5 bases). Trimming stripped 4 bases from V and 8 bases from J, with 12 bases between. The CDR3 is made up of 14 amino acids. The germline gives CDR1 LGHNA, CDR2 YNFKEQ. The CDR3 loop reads CASSPSDTDSPLHF. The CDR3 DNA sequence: TGTGCCAGCAGCCCCTCGGACACCGATTCACCCCTCCACTTT.

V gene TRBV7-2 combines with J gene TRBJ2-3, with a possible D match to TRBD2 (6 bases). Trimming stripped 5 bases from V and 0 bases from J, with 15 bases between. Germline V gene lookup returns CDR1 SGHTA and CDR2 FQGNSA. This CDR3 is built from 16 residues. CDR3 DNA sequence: TGTGCCAGCAGCGGGAGCCAGGGACTGAGCACAGATACGCAGTATTTT. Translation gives CASSGSQGLSTDTQYF.

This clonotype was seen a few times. The CDR3: CAISGQGAYGYTF. The CDR3 nucleotides read TGTGCCATCAGTGGACAGGGGGCCTATGGCTACACCTTC. The rearrangement links TRBV10-3 to TRBJ1-2, with TRBD1 identical over 10 bases. The germline CDR1 and CDR2 sequences are ENHRY and SYGVKD. Trimming cost V 4 bases and J 4 bases; bases outside gene matches: 0. The CDR3 sequence is 13 residues long.

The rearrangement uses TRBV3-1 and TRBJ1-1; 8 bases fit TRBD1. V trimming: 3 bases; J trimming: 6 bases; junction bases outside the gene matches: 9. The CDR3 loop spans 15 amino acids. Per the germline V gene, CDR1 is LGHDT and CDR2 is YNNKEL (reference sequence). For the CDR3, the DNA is TGTGCCAGCAGCCACGACGGACAGGGCGTCTCTGAAGCTTTCTTT. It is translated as CASSHDGQGVSEAFF.

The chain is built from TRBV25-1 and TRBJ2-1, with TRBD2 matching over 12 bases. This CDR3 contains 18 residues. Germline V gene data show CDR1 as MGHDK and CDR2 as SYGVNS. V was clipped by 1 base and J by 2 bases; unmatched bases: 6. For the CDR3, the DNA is TGTGCCAGCAGTGAATGGACTAGCGGGGACCTTCCCTACAATGAGCAGTTCTTC. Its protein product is CASSEWTSGDLPYNEQFF.

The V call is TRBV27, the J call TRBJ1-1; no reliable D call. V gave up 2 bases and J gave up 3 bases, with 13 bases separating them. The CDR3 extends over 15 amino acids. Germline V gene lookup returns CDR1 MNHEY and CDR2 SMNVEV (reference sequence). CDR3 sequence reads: CASSLDTRIHTEAFF. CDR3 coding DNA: TGTGCCAGCAGTTTAGACACCCGAATCCACACTGAAGCTTTCTTT.